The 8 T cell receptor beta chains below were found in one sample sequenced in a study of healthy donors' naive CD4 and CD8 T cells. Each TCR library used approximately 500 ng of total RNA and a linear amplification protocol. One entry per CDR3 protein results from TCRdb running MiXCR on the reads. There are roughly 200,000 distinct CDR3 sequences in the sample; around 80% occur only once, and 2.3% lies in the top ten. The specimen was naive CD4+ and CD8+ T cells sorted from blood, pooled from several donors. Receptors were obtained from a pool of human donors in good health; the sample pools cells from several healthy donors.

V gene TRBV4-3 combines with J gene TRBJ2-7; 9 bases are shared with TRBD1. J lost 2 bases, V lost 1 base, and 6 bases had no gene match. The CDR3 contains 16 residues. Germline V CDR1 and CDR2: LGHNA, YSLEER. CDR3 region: CASSQVSTGGTYEQYF. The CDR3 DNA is TGCGCCAGCAGCCAAGTTTCTACAGGGGGCACCTACGAGCAGTACTTC.

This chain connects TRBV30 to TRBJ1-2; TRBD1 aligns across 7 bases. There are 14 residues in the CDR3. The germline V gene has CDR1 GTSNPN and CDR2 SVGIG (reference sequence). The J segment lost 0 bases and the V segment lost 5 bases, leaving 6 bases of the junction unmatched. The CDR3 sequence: CAWGSGTANYGYTF. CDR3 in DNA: TGTGCCTGGGGGTCCGGGACAGCTAACTATGGCTACACCTTC. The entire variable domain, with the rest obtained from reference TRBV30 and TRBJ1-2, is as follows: SQTIHQWPATLVQPVGSPLSLECTVEGTSNPNLYWYRQAAGRGLQLLFYSVGIGQISSEVPQNLSASRPQDRQFILSSKKLLLSDSGFYLCAWGSGTANYGYTFGSGTRLTVV.

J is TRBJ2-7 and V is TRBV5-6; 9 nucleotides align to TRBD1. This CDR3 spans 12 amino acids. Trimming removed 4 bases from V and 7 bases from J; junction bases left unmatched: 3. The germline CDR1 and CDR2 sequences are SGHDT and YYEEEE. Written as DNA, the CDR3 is TGTGCCAGCAGCGAAGACAGGGGGGAGCAGTACTTC. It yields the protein CASSEDRGEQYF. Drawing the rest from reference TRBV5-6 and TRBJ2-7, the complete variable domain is DAGVTQSPTHLIKTRGQQVTLRCSPKSGHDTVSWYQQALGQGPQFIFQYYEEEERQRGNFPDRFSGHQFPNYSSELNVNALLLGDSALYLCASSEDRGEQYFGPGTRLTVT.

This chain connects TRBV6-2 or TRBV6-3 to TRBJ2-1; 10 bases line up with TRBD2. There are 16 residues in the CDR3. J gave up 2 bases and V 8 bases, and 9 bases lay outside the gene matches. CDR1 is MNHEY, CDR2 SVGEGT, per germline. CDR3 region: CASAPRTSGTYNEQFF. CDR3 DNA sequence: TGTGCCAGCGCTCCTCGGACTAGCGGAACCTACAATGAGCAGTTCTTC.

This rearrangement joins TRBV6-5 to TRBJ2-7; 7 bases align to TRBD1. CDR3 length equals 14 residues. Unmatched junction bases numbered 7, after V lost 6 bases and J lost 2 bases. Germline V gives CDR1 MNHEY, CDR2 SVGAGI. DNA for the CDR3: TGTGCCAGCAGGCAAAGGGACAGTGCCTACGAGCAGTACTTC. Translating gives CASRQRDSAYEQYF.

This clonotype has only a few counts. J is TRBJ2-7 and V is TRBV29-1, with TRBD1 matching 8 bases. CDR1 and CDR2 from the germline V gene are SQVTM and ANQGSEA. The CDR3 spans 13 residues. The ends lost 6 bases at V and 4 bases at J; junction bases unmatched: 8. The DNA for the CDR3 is TGCAGCGTGGAGGACAGGGTCGGGTACGAGCAGTACTTC. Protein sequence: CSVEDRVGYEQYF.

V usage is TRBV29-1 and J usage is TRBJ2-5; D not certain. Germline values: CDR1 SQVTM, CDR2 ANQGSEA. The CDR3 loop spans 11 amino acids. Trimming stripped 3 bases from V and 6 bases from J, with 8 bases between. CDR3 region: CSVDSGQTQYF. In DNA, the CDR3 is TGCAGCGTTGATAGTGGACAGACCCAGTACTTC.

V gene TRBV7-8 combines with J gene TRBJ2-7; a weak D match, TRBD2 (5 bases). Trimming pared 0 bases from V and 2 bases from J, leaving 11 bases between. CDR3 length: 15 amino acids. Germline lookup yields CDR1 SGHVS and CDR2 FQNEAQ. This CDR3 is CASSLASGDPYEQYF. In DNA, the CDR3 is TGTGCCAGCAGCTTAGCCAGCGGAGACCCCTACGAGCAGTACTTC.